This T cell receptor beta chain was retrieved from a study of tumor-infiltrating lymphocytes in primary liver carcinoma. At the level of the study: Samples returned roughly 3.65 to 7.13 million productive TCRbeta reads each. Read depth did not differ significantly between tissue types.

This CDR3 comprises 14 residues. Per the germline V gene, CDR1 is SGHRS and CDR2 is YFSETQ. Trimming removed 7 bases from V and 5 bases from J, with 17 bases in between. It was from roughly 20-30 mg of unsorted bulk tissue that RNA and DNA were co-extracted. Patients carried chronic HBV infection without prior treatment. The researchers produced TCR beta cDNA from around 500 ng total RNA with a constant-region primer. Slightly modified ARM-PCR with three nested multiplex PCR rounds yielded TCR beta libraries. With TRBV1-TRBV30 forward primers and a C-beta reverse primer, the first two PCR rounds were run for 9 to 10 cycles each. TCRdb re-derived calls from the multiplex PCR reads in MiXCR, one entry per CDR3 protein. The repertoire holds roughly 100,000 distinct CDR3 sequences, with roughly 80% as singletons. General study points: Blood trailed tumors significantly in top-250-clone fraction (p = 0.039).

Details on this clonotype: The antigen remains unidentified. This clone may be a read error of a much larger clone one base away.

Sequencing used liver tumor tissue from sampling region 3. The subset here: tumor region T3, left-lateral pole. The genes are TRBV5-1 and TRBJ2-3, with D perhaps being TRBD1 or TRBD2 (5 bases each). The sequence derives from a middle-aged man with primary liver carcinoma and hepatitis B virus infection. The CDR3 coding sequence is TGCGCCAGCGGCCTGATGGGACCCGAAGATACGCAGTATTTT. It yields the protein CASGLMGPEDTQYF. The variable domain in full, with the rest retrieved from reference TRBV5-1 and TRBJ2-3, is KAGVTQTPRYLIKTRGQQVTLSCSPISGHRSVSWYQQTPGQGLQFLFEYFSETQRNKGNFPGRFSGRQFSNSRSEMNVSTLELGDSALYLCASGLMGPEDTQYFGPGTRLTVL.